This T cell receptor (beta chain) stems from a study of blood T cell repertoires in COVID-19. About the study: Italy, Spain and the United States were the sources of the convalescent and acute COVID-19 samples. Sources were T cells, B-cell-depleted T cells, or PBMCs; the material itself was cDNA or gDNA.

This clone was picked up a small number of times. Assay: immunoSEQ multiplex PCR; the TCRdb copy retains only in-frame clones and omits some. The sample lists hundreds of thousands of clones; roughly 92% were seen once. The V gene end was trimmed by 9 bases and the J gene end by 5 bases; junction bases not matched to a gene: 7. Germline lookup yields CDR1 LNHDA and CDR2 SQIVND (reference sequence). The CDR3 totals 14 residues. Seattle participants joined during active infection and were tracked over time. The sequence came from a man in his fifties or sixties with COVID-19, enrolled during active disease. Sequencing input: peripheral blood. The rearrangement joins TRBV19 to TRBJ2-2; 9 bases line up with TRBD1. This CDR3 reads CASTGTGKTGELFF. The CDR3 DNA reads TGTGCCAGCACCGGGACAGGGAAGACCGGGGAGCTGTTTTTT. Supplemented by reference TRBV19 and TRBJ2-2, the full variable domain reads DGGITQSPKYLFRKEGQNVTLSCEQNLNHDAMYWYRQDPGQGLRLIYYSQIVNDFQKGDIAEGYSVSREKKESFPLTVTSAQKNPTAFYLCASTGTGKTGELFFGEGSRLTVL.